These T cell receptor beta chains were read from a single sample in a study of graft-versus-host responses after intestinal transplantation. Sequencing used immunoSEQ multiplex PCR; TCRdb keeps in-frame clones, though not all of them. The table records around 15,000 clones, over 70% of them present only once. The material sequenced was PBMCs, taken approximately 16 weeks after intestinal transplant. The receptors derive from a human patient who received an intestinal transplant, so some T cells may come from the graft donor. CDR3s include the opening cysteine and the closing phenylalanine or tryptophan. Fields, in order: V gene, D gene, clone size, J gene, CDR3 protein, CDR3 DNA. A D gene is named only where the DNA matches it firmly. Size is omitted from some rows. Given values are once, few, many or a class for expanded clones.

v_gene: TRBV5-1; d_gene: -; abundance: -; j_gene: TRBJ2-2; CDR3aa: CASSPQGLAGELFF; CDR3nt: TGCGCCAGCAGCCCGCAAGGACTTGCCGGGGAGCTGTTTTTT
v_gene: TRBV29-1; d_gene: -; abundance: -; j_gene: TRBJ1-2; CDR3aa: CSVLISNGYTF; CDR3nt: TGCAGCGTTTTGATTTCGAATGGCTACACCTTC
v_gene: TRBV7-6; d_gene: -; abundance: -; j_gene: TRBJ2-7; CDR3aa: CASSLSSADTYEQYF; CDR3nt: TGTGCCAGCAGCTTATCTTCGGCGGACACCTACGAGCAGTACTTC
v_gene: TRBV6-7; d_gene: -; abundance: -; j_gene: TRBJ2-6; CDR3aa: CASSSGMRLQSRANVLTF; CDR3nt: TGTGCCAGCAGTTCAGGGATGCGTTTACAAAGTCGGGCCAACGTCCTGACTTTC
v_gene: TRBV6-4; d_gene: TRBD1; abundance: -; j_gene: TRBJ2-1; CDR3aa: CASSDETGGYNEQFF; CDR3nt: TGTGCCAGCAGTGACGAGACAGGGGGCTACAATGAGCAGTTCTTC
v_gene: TRBV7-2; d_gene: TRBD2; abundance: -; j_gene: TRBJ2-7; CDR3aa: CASSWRLATSYEQYF; CDR3nt: TGTGCCAGCAGCTGGAGACTAGCGACGTCCTACGAGCAGTACTTC
v_gene: TRBV7-9; d_gene: -; abundance: -; j_gene: TRBJ2-7; CDR3aa: CASSPTGLYEQYF; CDR3nt: TGTGCCAGCAGCCCAACGGGGCTCTACGAGCAGTACTTC
v_gene: TRBV30; d_gene: -; abundance: -; j_gene: TRBJ2-2; CDR3aa: CAWSVRGPGELFF; CDR3nt: TGTGCCTGGAGTGTAAGGGGTCCCGGGGAGCTGTTTTTT
v_gene: TRBV4-3; d_gene: -; abundance: -; j_gene: TRBJ2-1; CDR3aa: CASSRIDTNSAQFF; CDR3nt: TGCGCCAGCAGCCGAATTGACACAAACTCCGCGCAGTTCTTC
v_gene: TRBV30; d_gene: -; abundance: -; j_gene: TRBJ1-1; CDR3aa: CALSQMNTEAFF; CDR3nt: TGTGCCTTGAGTCAGATGAACACTGAAGCTTTCTTT
v_gene: TRBV10-3; d_gene: -; abundance: few; j_gene: TRBJ2-7; CDR3aa: CAISESKEVYEQYF; CDR3nt: TGTGCCATCAGTGAGTCCAAGGAAGTCTACGAGCAGTACTTC
v_gene: TRBV7-9; d_gene: TRBD1; abundance: -; j_gene: TRBJ2-7; CDR3aa: CASSSGAGTGGLSSYEQYF; CDR3nt: TGTGCCAGCAGCTCGGGGGCCGGGACAGGGGGCCTTAGCTCCTACGAGCAGTACTTC
v_gene: TRBV10-3; d_gene: TRBD1; abundance: -; j_gene: TRBJ1-2; CDR3aa: CAILLRDSSGYTF; CDR3nt: TGTGCCATCCTCTTGCGGGACAGCAGCGGCTACACCTTC
v_gene: TRBV6-6; d_gene: -; abundance: once; j_gene: TRBJ2-7; CDR3aa: CASSYEEYYEQYF; CDR3nt: TGTGCCAGCAGTTACGAGGAGTACTACGAGCAGTACTTC
v_gene: TRBV25-1; d_gene: -; abundance: -; j_gene: TRBJ1-4; CDR3aa: CASSDKMGVFATNEKLFF; CDR3nt: TGTGCCAGCAGTGACAAAATGGGGGTTTTTGCAACTAATGAAAAACTGTTTTTT
v_gene: TRBV19; d_gene: TRBD1; abundance: -; j_gene: TRBJ1-5; CDR3aa: CASSTRDRGNQPQHF; CDR3nt: TGTGCCAGTAGTACGAGAGACAGGGGGAATCAGCCCCAGCATTTT
v_gene: TRBV28; d_gene: TRBD1; abundance: -; j_gene: TRBJ1-6; CDR3aa: CASSTQRDSANSPLHF; CDR3nt: TGTGCCAGCAGTACCCAAAGGGACAGTGCGAATTCACCCCTCCACTTT
v_gene: TRBV28; d_gene: TRBD1; abundance: -; j_gene: TRBJ1-2; CDR3aa: CASSLQAGGGSTGGYTF; CDR3nt: TGTGCCAGCAGTTTACAGGCAGGGGGCGGTTCAACGGGTGGCTACACCTTC
v_gene: TRBV9; d_gene: -; abundance: -; j_gene: TRBJ1-5; CDR3aa: CASSVGQVDQPQHF; CDR3nt: TGTGCCAGCAGCGTAGGACAAGTTGATCAGCCCCAGCATTTT
v_gene: TRBV4-1; d_gene: -; abundance: -; j_gene: TRBJ2-1; CDR3aa: CASSLHTRNEQFF; CDR3nt: TGCGCCAGCAGCCTCCATACTAGGAATGAGCAGTTCTTC
v_gene: TRBV4-2; d_gene: -; abundance: once; j_gene: TRBJ2-1; CDR3aa: CASSQDGPLDDEQFF; CDR3nt: TGTGCCAGCAGCCAAGATGGACCACTTGACGATGAGCAGTTCTTC
v_gene: TRBV27; d_gene: -; abundance: once; j_gene: TRBJ1-2; CDR3aa: CASSSGYYGYTF; CDR3nt: TGTGCCAGCAGCTCAGGGTACTATGGCTACACCTTC
v_gene: TRBV28; d_gene: TRBD1; abundance: -; j_gene: TRBJ2-7; CDR3aa: CASSHDHRGFYEQYF; CDR3nt: TGTGCCAGCAGTCACGACCACAGGGGATTCTACGAGCAGTACTTC
v_gene: TRBV30; d_gene: -; abundance: -; j_gene: TRBJ1-2; CDR3aa: CAWSGRRSNYGYTF; CDR3nt: TGTGCCTGGAGTGGACGGAGATCGAACTATGGCTACACCTTC
v_gene: TRBV28; d_gene: -; abundance: -; j_gene: TRBJ2-1; CDR3aa: CASSLSGRRGEQFF; CDR3nt: TGTGCCAGCAGTTTATCAGGACGGCGAGGTGAGCAGTTCTTC
v_gene: TRBV4-1; d_gene: -; abundance: -; j_gene: TRBJ2-7; CDR3aa: CASSQDQDSSYEQYF; CDR3nt: TGCGCCAGCAGCCAAGATCAGGACAGCTCCTACGAGCAGTACTTC
v_gene: TRBV27; d_gene: TRBD2; abundance: -; j_gene: TRBJ2-7; CDR3aa: CASSFGRAGSYEQYF; CDR3nt: TGTGCCAGCAGTTTTGGTCGAGCGGGATCGTACGAGCAGTACTTC
v_gene: TRBV11-1; d_gene: -; abundance: few; j_gene: TRBJ1-2; CDR3aa: CASSFPGGARGYTF; CDR3nt: TGTGCCAGCAGCTTCCCGGGCGGGGCGCGGGGCTACACCTTC
v_gene: TRBV5-5; d_gene: TRBD2; abundance: -; j_gene: TRBJ2-5; CDR3aa: CASSLRLAGETQYF; CDR3nt: TGTGCCAGCAGCTTGAGACTAGCGGGAGAGACCCAGTACTTC
v_gene: TRBV9; d_gene: TRBD1; abundance: -; j_gene: TRBJ2-7; CDR3aa: CASSVVPPGQGYEQYF; CDR3nt: TGTGCCAGCAGCGTAGTTCCTCCGGGACAGGGCTACGAGCAGTACTTC
v_gene: TRBV4-1; d_gene: -; abundance: -; j_gene: TRBJ2-7; CDR3aa: CASSLAEGEQYF; CDR3nt: TGCGCCAGCAGCCTAGCGGAGGGCGAGCAGTACTTC
v_gene: TRBV28; d_gene: -; abundance: -; j_gene: TRBJ2-3; CDR3aa: CASSSFQTGIADTQYF; CDR3nt: TGTGCCAGCAGCAGTTTCCAAACAGGTATCGCAGATACGCAGTATTTT
v_gene: TRBV5-4; d_gene: TRBD2; abundance: -; j_gene: TRBJ2-3; CDR3aa: CASSWDKPSGIGDTQYF; CDR3nt: TGTGCCAGCAGCTGGGACAAGCCTAGCGGGATAGGAGATACGCAGTATTTT
v_gene: TRBV28; d_gene: -; abundance: -; j_gene: TRBJ2-7; CDR3aa: CASSLFRGERGAYEQYF; CDR3nt: TGTGCCAGCAGTTTATTTCGGGGAGAGCGTGGTGCCTACGAGCAGTACTTC
v_gene: TRBV5-5; d_gene: TRBD2; abundance: -; j_gene: TRBJ2-1; CDR3aa: CASSLAGRLAGANEQFF; CDR3nt: TGTGCCAGCAGCTTGGCTGGCCGCCTAGCGGGAGCCAATGAGCAGTTCTTC
v_gene: TRBV14; d_gene: TRBD1; abundance: -; j_gene: TRBJ2-7; CDR3aa: CASSRPGQGVYEQYF; CDR3nt: TGTGCCAGCAGCCGACCGGGACAGGGGGTCTACGAGCAGTACTTC
v_gene: TRBV11-3; d_gene: -; abundance: -; j_gene: TRBJ1-5; CDR3aa: CASSPGTFSNQPQHF; CDR3nt: TGTGCCAGCAGCCCAGGGACTTTTAGCAATCAGCCCCAGCATTTT
v_gene: TRBV19; d_gene: -; abundance: -; j_gene: TRBJ2-1; CDR3aa: CASSNRGENEQFF; CDR3nt: TGTGCCAGTAGTAATAGGGGAGAGAATGAGCAGTTCTTC
v_gene: TRBV18; d_gene: -; abundance: once; j_gene: TRBJ2-7; CDR3aa: CASSPGYEQYF; CDR3nt: TGTGCCAGCTCACCAGGCTACGAGCAGTACTTC
v_gene: TRBV27; d_gene: -; abundance: -; j_gene: TRBJ2-5; CDR3aa: CASSLGKGTQYF; CDR3nt: TGTGCCAGCAGTTTGGGTAAGGGGACCCAGTACTTC
v_gene: TRBV27; d_gene: -; abundance: -; j_gene: TRBJ1-4; CDR3aa: CASSSPRVGREKLFF; CDR3nt: TGTGCCAGCAGTTCCCCGAGAGTGGGTCGTGAAAAACTGTTTTTT
v_gene: TRBV10-3; d_gene: -; abundance: -; j_gene: TRBJ1-3; CDR3aa: CAIISGNTIYF; CDR3nt: TGTGCCATCATCTCCGGAAACACCATATATTTT
v_gene: TRBV6-6; d_gene: TRBD2; abundance: -; j_gene: TRBJ2-7; CDR3aa: CASEGAGESIGYEQYF; CDR3nt: TGTGCCAGCGAAGGGGCGGGAGAAAGTATTGGGTACGAGCAGTACTTC
v_gene: TRBV7-3; d_gene: TRBD2; abundance: -; j_gene: TRBJ2-3; CDR3aa: CASSPTSGSADTQYF; CDR3nt: TGTGCCAGCAGCCCAACTAGCGGGAGTGCGGATACGCAGTATTTT